This T cell receptor beta chain was profiled in a study of CD8+ T cells in alopecia areata. The CDR3 is 14 amino acids. Germline CDR1 reads SGHKS; CDR2 reads YYEKEE (reference sequence). J gave up 5 bases and V 4 bases, and 7 bases lay outside the gene matches. Reverse transcription of extracted RNA yielded cDNA, which provided the sequencing template. Sequencing used immunoSEQ multiplex PCR; TCRdb keeps in-frame clones, though not all of them. Here the sample spans 130,000 to 150,000 clones, 87% being singletons. Here the sequenced sample was CD8+ T cells sorted from blood, taken at week 0. V and J are TRBV5-5 and TRBJ2-5; 8 bases align to TRBD2. The sequence was obtained from a human donor with alopecia areata. The CDR3 nucleotides read TGTGCCAGCAGCCGAGCGGGGGCCGGGGAGACCCAGTACTTC. This encodes CASSRAGAGETQYF.